Given below is one T cell receptor beta chain in context. Produced via immunoSEQ multiplex PCR; TCRdb's table is partial and in-frame only. Among around 38,000 clones listed, approximately 86% were seen once. Time point defined: peripheral blood 6 weeks after treatment start. This sample was included in a study of PD-L1 blockade in urothelial cancer. Germline V lookup: CDR1 SGHTA, CDR2 FQGTGA. CDR3 length equals 12 residues. V lost 5 bases and J lost 7, with 11 bases in between. This clonotype was obtained from a man aged 55-75 years with urothelial cancer. The sample here was PBMCs, taken around atezolizumab (anti-PD-L1) treatment. The V gene is TRBV7-3, the J gene TRBJ1-2; D might be TRBD1 (5 bases). The CDR3 bases are TGTGCCAGCAGCCCTAACGGGGGTGGCTACACCTTC. It is translated as CASSPNGGGYTF.